Below, 29 T cell receptor beta chains from the same sample are listed, as sequenced in a study of blood T cells in healthy people across ages. For the second PCR, which ran for 7 to 11 cycles, a sample-barcoded 5' primer and a J-beta primer mix were used. Each CDR3 protein gets one entry after TCRdb re-called the 5' RACE reads with MiXCR. The sample lists 1.5 million to 2 million distinct CDR3 sequences, roughly 27% seen once, with roughly 8% in the top ten. Sample: blood. These receptors all come from a woman in her thirties in good health.

The sample holds many counts of this clonotype. The gene calls are TRBV10-3 and TRBJ2-7, with 7 bases identical to TRBD2. CDR3 size: 15 residues. J lost 0 bases, V lost 3 bases, and 5 bases had no gene match. CDR1 and CDR2 from the germline V gene are ENHRY and SYGVKD. The CDR3 spells CAISDIAGSSYEQYF. CDR3 DNA sequence: TGTGCCATCAGTGACATAGCGGGCAGCTCCTACGAGCAGTACTTC.

This clonotype was seen more than once but under ten times. The rearrangement links TRBV10-3 to TRBJ2-5; possibly TRBD2 for D (6 bases). V shed 3 bases and J shed 3 bases, with 14 bases lying between them. The germline CDR1 and CDR2 sequences are ENHRY and SYGVKD. The CDR3 is 15 amino acids. Here the CDR3 reads CAISDRGLPKETQYF. The CDR3 region has the DNA TGTGCCATCAGTGATCGCGGACTACCAAAAGAGACCCAGTACTTC.

In its sample, this clonotype was seen once. V and J are TRBV9 and TRBJ2-1; 9 bases are shared with TRBD2. Losses at the gene ends were 0 bases for V and 4 bases for J; bases not matched to a gene: 11. Germline V CDR1 and CDR2: SGDLS, YYNGEE. This CDR3 spans 18 amino acids. Here the CDR3 reads CASSVGTSAVWGYNEQFF. CDR3 DNA: TGTGCCAGCAGCGTAGGGACTAGCGCGGTCTGGGGTTACAATGAGCAGTTCTTC.

The chain has TRBV5-6 and TRBJ2-6; D unresolved. This CDR3 is built from 16 residues. CDR1 and CDR2 (germline): SGHDT, YYEEEE. V gave up 0 bases and J gave up 2 bases, with 9 bases separating them. CDR3 sequence reads: CASSLAGSAGANVLTF. The CDR3 nucleotides are TGTGCCAGCAGCTTGGCGGGCTCGGCTGGGGCCAACGTCCTGACTTTC. Full variable domain (rest looked up from reference TRBV5-6 and TRBJ2-6): DAGVTQSPTHLIKTRGQQVTLRCSPKSGHDTVSWYQQALGQGPQFIFQYYEEEERQRGNFPDRFSGHQFPNYSSELNVNALLLGDSALYLCASSLAGSAGANVLTFGAGSRLTVL.

The chain recombines TRBV2 with TRBJ2-7, with a tentative D call TRBD1 (6 bases). The V and J ends lost 0 bases and 7 bases respectively, with 10 bases between them. Germline V lookup: CDR1 SNHLY, CDR2 FYNNEI. This CDR3 has 13 residues. The chain's CDR3 is CASSEAQGWEQYF. The CDR3 region has the DNA TGTGCCAGCAGTGAAGCCCAGGGGTGGGAGCAGTACTTC.

Details on this clonotype: At one of its ends the junction is not consistent with the germline gene, which may arise from a read error. The chain joins TRBV15 to TRBJ2-1; 10 bases are shared with TRBD2. The CDR3 contains 16 residues. From germline, CDR1 is LNHNV and CDR2 YYDKDF (reference sequence). The CDR3 nucleotides are TGTGCCACCAGCAGAGATCGAGCGGGAGGGATGAATGGGCAGTTCTTC. Encoded protein: CATSRDRAGGMNGQFF. The full variable domain, in which reference TRBV15 and TRBJ2-1 provide the parts outside the CDR3, is DAMVIQNPRYQVTQFGKPVTLSCSQTLNHNVMYWYQQKSSQAPKLLFHYYDKDFNNEADTPDNFQSRRPNTSFCFLDIRSPGLGDTAMYLCATSRDRAGGMNGQFFGPGTRLTVL.

This chain links TRBV28 with TRBJ2-1; TRBD2 matches 16 bases. This CDR3 is 16 amino acids long. The V gene end was trimmed by 4 bases and the J gene end by 13 bases; junction bases not matched to a gene: 10. Germline values: CDR1 MDHEN, CDR2 SYDVKM. The DNA for the CDR3 is TGTGCCAGCAGTTCCTACGGGACTAGCGGGGGGGTCCTCCAGTTCTTC. Amino acids: CASSSYGTSGGVLQFF.

This rearrangement joins TRBV11-2 to TRBJ2-3; 8 bases are shared with TRBD2. The CDR3 contains 17 residues. V was pared by 3 bases and J by 9 bases, with 17 bases of the junction left unmatched. CDR1 and CDR2 (germline): SGHAT, FQNNGV. CDR3 coding DNA: TGTGCCAGCAGCTTGACGTTACAGCGGGGGCCGGGGGAGACGCAGTATTTT. Protein sequence: CASSLTLQRGPGETQYF.

This clonotype was seen only a few times. This chain joins TRBV6-6 and TRBJ1-1, with D perhaps matching TRBD1 (5 bases). Germline CDR1 reads MNHNY; CDR2 reads SVGAGI (reference sequence). Trimming took 4 bases from V and 8 from J, leaving 17 bases between them. CDR3 length: 14 residues. The chain's CDR3 is CASSSAGGIGEAFF. CDR3 coding DNA: TGTGCCAGCAGTTCCGCGGGGGGTATTGGGGAAGCTTTCTTT.

The CDR3 is CASSQRGSHNEQFF. The CDR3, as DNA: TGTGCCAGCAGCCAGCGGGGGAGTCACAATGAGCAGTTCTTC. V gene TRBV7-3 combines with J gene TRBJ2-1, with 8 bases aligning to TRBD2. The germline V gene encodes CDR1 SGHTA and CDR2 FQGTGA. The V and J ends lost 5 bases and 5 bases, in that order; junction bases with no gene match: 5. The CDR3 is 14 residues long.

This clonotype has a single count. A read error may be the cause here, since a much bigger clone is one base away. V and J are TRBV20-1 and TRBJ2-7, with 9 bases that match TRBD2. In germline, CDR1 is DFQATT, CDR2 SNEGSKA (reference sequence). This CDR3 comprises 14 residues. The junction had 13 bases not matched to a gene; V was cut back by 3 bases and J by 10 bases. This chain's CDR3 is CSASGGSSGIAQYF. The CDR3 DNA sequence: TGCAGTGCTAGTGGAGGTTCTAGCGGGATAGCTCAGTACTTC.

The sample holds one count of this clonotype. A read error may be the cause here, since a much bigger clone is one base away. The chain combines TRBV7-2 with TRBJ2-7, with D possibly being TRBD1 (7 bases). Germline assignment: CDR1 SGHTA and CDR2 FQGNSA. The CDR3 consists of 15 residues. CDR3 residues: CAGSPGGTATYEQYF. As DNA, the CDR3 is TGTGCCGGCAGCCCAGGGGGGACCGCGACCTACGAGCAGTACTTC.

This clonotype was seen only a few times. CDR3 loop: CASRRGSGVEEQFF. The DNA for the CDR3 is TGCGCCAGCAGACGGGGTTCCGGGGTTGAGGAGCAGTTCTTC. The chain links TRBV5-1 to TRBJ2-1; maybe TRBD2 (5 bases). The CDR3 runs to 14 residues. V shed 5 bases and J shed 10 bases, with 19 bases lying between them. The germline V gene encodes CDR1 SGHRS and CDR2 YFSETQ.

The J gene is TRBJ1-1, the V gene TRBV7-9; D call uncertain. Trimming cost V 1 base and J 5 bases, with 11 bases left between them. This CDR3 spans 14 amino acids. Looked up from germline, CDR1 is SEHNR and CDR2 is FQNEAQ (reference sequence). The CDR3 DNA follows: TGTGCCAGCAGCTTAGACGTCCAGTTTACTGAAGCTTTCTTT. Its translation: CASSLDVQFTEAFF.

The chain uses TRBV10-3 and TRBJ2-5; 8 bases are shared with TRBD2. The CDR3 is 14 amino acids. Per germline, CDR1 ENHRY and CDR2 SYGVKD. V lost 4 bases and J lost 2; bases outside the gene matches: 3. This chain's CDR3 is CAISGTSRQETQYF. The CDR3 DNA reads TGTGCCATCAGTGGGACTAGCAGGCAAGAGACCCAGTACTTC.

The genes are TRBV2 and TRBJ2-1; 7 bases map to TRBD2. Trimming removed 5 bases from V and 9 bases from J; junction bases left unmatched: 13. Germline V gene data show CDR1 as SNHLY and CDR2 as FYNNEI. The CDR3 loop spans 15 amino acids. CDR3 in DNA: TGTGCCAGCAGTCTACTAGCGAGAGGGCCGGGTGAGCAGTTCTTC. Translating it yields CASSLLARGPGEQFF.

This clonotype was found many times. This chain links TRBV12-3 or TRBV12-4 with TRBJ2-4, with 9 bases that match TRBD1. The J call may be faulty, since TRBJ2-7 better matches the DNA end. This CDR3 spans 14 amino acids. CDR3 nucleotide sequence: TGTGCCAGCAGGGAGCCGGGACAGGGACACGAGCAGTACTTC. This translates into CASREPGQGHEQYF.

This clonotype was picked up a small number of times. The genes are TRBV12-3 or TRBV12-4 and TRBJ1-1; D is ambiguous. V was shortened by 6 bases and J by 0 bases, with 23 bases between the two germline ends. The CDR3 extends over 18 amino acids. CDR3 coding DNA: TGTGCCAGCAGGCCAACCGGCGGGGAATGGCCGATGAACACTGAAGCTTTCTTT. This translates into CASRPTGGEWPMNTEAFF.

The J gene is TRBJ2-3, the V gene TRBV5-1, with 8 bases aligning to TRBD2. From germline, CDR1 is SGHRS and CDR2 YFSETQ. The CDR3 is 20 residues long. Trimming at V came to 0 bases and at J to 1 base, leaving 16 bases not matched to a gene. Here the CDR3 DNA reads TGCGCCAGCAGCTTGGTGGCGGGAGGCTCAAAAACCCCACGCACAGATACGCAGTATTTT. Translating gives CASSLVAGGSKTPRTDTQYF.

This clonotype was detected once. The rearrangement joins TRBV18 to TRBJ2-2; D might be TRBD1 or TRBD2, each matching 5 bases. Germline V gene sequence: CDR1 KGHSH, CDR2 LQKENI. The V gene lost 1 base and the J gene lost 5 bases, with 11 bases spanning the gap. The CDR3 runs to 15 residues. Written as DNA, the CDR3 is TGTGCCAGCTCACCACGTAGGGACGGAACCGGGGAGCTGTTTTTT. It is translated as CASSPRRDGTGELFF.

This rearrangement joins TRBV7-2 to TRBJ2-5; 13 bases map to TRBD2. The germline CDR1 and CDR2 sequences are SGHTA and FQGNSA. This CDR3 is 15 amino acids long. Trimming cost V 5 bases and J 7 bases; bases outside gene matches: 7. The CDR3, as DNA: TGTGCCAGCAGCCCTTGGACTAGCGGGGGTGGGACCCAGTACTTC. Residues: CASSPWTSGGGTQYF.

The rearrangement joins TRBV3-1 to TRBJ2-1; D possibly corresponds to TRBD1 (5 bases). CDR1 and CDR2 from the germline V gene are LGHDT and YNNKEL (reference sequence). The CDR3 runs 13 residues. The ends were cut back, 4 bases at V and 7 bases at J, with 11 bases in the middle. CDR3 DNA: TGTGCCAGCAGCCCGAGACAGAAAAATGAGCAGTTCTTC. Translation: CASSPRQKNEQFF.

This clonotype was seen many times. The gene calls are TRBV12-3 or TRBV12-4 and TRBJ2-5; D possibly corresponds to TRBD2 (6 bases). This CDR3 is 14 amino acids long. V shed 7 bases and J shed 3 bases, with 15 bases lying between them. CDR3 protein: CASTNFGGEETQYF. The CDR3 coding sequence is TGTGCCAGCACCAACTTTGGAGGGGAAGAGACCCAGTACTTC.

This clonotype was counted only a few times. The chain couples TRBV6-2 or TRBV6-3 to TRBJ2-1, with TRBD2 as a possible D gene (6 bases). The CDR3 consists of 14 residues. The ends were cut back, 7 bases at V and 7 bases at J, with 17 bases in the middle. Germline assignment: CDR1 MNHEY and CDR2 SVGEGT. The CDR3 nucleotides are TGTGCCAGCACCCTTATGGGACTTATTAATGAGCAGTTCTTC. Its protein is CASTLMGLINEQFF.

This clonotype was found many times. The chain couples TRBV28 to TRBJ2-1; maybe TRBD1 (6 bases). The CDR3 length is 15 residues. Germline assignment: CDR1 MDHEN and CDR2 SYDVKM. The V gene lost 0 bases and the J gene lost 6 bases, with 12 bases spanning the gap. The CDR3 loop reads CASSLWQGRLNEQFF. DNA of the CDR3: TGTGCCAGCAGTTTATGGCAGGGGCGTCTCAATGAGCAGTTCTTC.

Notes on this clonotype: The germline gene is not matched at one end of the junction; a read error may be the cause. The chain carries TRBV7-7 and TRBJ2-5; weak D call: TRBD2 (6 bases). This CDR3 has 15 amino acids. Germline V gene data show CDR1 as SSHAT and CDR2 as FNYEAQ (reference sequence). CDR3 coding DNA: TGTGCCAACAGCTCTTATCCTGGTCTAGCGGAGACCCAGTACTTC. It encodes CANSSYPGLAETQYF.

Concerning this clonotype: The junction does not match germline at one end; this may be a read error. The J gene is TRBJ2-3, the V gene TRBV5-1; 12 bases fit TRBD2. The CDR3 totals 16 residues. CDR1 and CDR2 from the germline V gene are SGHRS and YFSETQ. Written as DNA, the CDR3 is TGCGCCTGCAGCGTGACTAGCGGGAGAAGCACAGATACGCAGTATTTT. Its protein product is CACSVTSGRSTDTQYF.

This clonotype was seen more than once but under ten times. The CDR3 here is CASRGGSETQYF. The DNA for the CDR3 is TGTGCCAGCAGAGGGGGGTCGGAGACCCAGTACTTC. The gene calls are TRBV12-3 or TRBV12-4 and TRBJ2-5; either TRBD1 or TRBD2 may supply D (6 bases each). The CDR3 loop spans 12 amino acids. The V end was cut by 6 bases, the J end by 5 bases, with 10 bases between.

In its sample, this clonotype was seen many times. The CDR3 nucleotides are TGCGCCAGCAGTGGACAGGACAAATACTACGAGCAGTACTTC. It specifies CASSGQDKYYEQYF. The J gene is TRBJ2-7, the V gene TRBV10-1, with D possibly matching TRBD1 (6 bases). The CDR3 sequence is 14 residues long. Trimming stripped 4 bases from V and 3 bases from J, with 13 bases between. Per germline, CDR1 WNHNN and CDR2 SYGVQD (reference sequence).